This entry features one TCR beta chain sequence. Profiling relied on immunoSEQ multiplex PCR, and the TCRdb table lists in-frame clones only, not all of them. This sample has roughly 150,000 clones, with 80% to 90% found just once. The CDR3 length is 14 residues. Per germline, CDR1 SNHLY and CDR2 FYNNEI. V lost 4 bases, J lost 6 bases, and 6 bases stayed unmatched. These data belong to a study of blood T cell repertoires in COVID-19. Study overall: PBMCs, B-cell-depleted T cells, or T cells provided the cDNA or gDNA that made up the material.

The chain combines TRBV2 with TRBJ2-1, with 7 positions matching TRBD1. The sample was peripheral blood. This clonotype was sampled from a woman in her 50s in a cohort sampled during active or convalescent COVID-19. In nucleotides, the CDR3 is TGTGCCAGCAGTGCCGGACAGGTATTCAATGAGCAGTTCTTC. This gives the protein CASSAGQVFNEQFF.